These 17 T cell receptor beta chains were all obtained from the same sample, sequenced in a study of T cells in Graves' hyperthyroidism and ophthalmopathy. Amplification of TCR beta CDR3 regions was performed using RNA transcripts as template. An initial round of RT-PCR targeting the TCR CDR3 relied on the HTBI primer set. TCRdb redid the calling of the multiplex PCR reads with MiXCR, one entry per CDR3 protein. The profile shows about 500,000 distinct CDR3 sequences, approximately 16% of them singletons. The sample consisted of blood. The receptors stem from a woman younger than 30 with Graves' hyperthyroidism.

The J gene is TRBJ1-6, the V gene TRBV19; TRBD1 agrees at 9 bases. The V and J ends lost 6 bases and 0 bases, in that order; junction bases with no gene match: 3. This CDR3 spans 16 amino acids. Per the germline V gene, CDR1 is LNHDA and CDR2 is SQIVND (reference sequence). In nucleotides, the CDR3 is TGTGCCAGTAGAGGGACAGGGAGCTCCTATAATTCACCCCTCCACTTT. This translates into CASRGTGSSYNSPLHF. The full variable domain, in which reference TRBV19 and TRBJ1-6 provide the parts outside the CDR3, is DGGITQSPKYLFRKEGQNVTLSCEQNLNHDAMYWYRQDPGQGLRLIYYSQIVNDFQKGDIAEGYSVSREKKESFPLTVTSAQKNPTAFYLCASRGTGSSYNSPLHFGNGTRLTVT.

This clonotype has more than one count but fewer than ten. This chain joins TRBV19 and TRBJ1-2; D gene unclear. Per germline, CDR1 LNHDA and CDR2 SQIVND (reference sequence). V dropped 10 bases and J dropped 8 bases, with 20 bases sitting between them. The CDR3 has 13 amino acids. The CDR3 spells CATKGIGVEGYTF. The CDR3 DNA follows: TGTGCCACCAAAGGCATTGGGGTGGAAGGCTACACCTTC.

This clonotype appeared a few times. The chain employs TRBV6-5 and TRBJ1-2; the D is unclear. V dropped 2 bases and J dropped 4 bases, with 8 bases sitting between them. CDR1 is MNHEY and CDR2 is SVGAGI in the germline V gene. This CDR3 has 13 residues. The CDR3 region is CASSYGSRYGYTF. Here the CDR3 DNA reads TGTGCCAGCAGTTACGGCAGTCGCTATGGCTACACCTTC.

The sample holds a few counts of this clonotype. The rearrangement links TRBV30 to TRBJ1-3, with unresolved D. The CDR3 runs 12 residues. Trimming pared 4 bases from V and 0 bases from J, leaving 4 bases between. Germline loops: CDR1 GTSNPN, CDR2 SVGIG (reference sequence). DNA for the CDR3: TGTGCCTGGAAAAGCTCTGGAAACACCATATATTTT. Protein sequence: CAWKSSGNTIYF.

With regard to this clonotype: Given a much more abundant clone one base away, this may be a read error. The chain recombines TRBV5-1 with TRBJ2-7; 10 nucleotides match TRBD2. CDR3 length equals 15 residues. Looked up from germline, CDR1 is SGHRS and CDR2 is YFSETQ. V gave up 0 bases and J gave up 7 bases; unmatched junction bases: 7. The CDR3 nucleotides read TGCGCCAGCAGCTTGGGGGGACTAGCGCAAGTTGAGCAGTACTTC. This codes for CASSLGGLAQVEQYF.

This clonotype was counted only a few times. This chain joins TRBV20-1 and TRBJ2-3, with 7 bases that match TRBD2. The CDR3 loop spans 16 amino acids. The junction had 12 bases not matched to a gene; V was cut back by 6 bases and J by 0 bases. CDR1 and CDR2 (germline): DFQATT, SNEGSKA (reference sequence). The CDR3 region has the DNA TGCAGTGCCAGACTAGCCGGGCGCCATAGCACAGATACGCAGTATTTT. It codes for CSARLAGRHSTDTQYF.

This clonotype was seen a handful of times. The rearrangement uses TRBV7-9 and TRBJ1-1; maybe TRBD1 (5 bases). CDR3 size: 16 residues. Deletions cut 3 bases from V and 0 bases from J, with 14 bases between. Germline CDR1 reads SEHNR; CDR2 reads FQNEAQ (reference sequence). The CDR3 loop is CASSLGDGAMNTEAFF. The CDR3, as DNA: TGTGCCAGCAGCTTGGGGGACGGGGCGATGAACACTGAAGCTTTCTTT.

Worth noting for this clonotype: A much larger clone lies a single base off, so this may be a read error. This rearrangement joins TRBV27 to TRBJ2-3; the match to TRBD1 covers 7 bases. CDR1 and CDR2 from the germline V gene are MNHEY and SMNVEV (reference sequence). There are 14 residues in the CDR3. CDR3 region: CAGSWDRVTDTQYF. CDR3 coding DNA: TGTGCCGGCAGTTGGGACAGAGTCACAGATACGCAGTATTTT.

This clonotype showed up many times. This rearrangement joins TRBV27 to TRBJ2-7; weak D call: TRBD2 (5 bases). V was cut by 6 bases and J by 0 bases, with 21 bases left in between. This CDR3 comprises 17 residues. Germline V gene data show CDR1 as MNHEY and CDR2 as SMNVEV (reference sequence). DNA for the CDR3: TGTGCCAGCAGCTCCCGGGATAGCCCTAGGAGCTCCTACGAGCAGTACTTC. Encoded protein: CASSSRDSPRSSYEQYF.

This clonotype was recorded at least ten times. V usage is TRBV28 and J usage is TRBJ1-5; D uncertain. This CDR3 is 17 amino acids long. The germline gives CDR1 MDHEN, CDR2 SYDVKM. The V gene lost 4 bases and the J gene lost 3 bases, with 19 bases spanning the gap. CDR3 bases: TGTGCCAGCAGTTCCCCGCCTGTTTGGACCAACAATCAGCCCCAGCATTTT. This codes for CASSSPPVWTNNQPQHF.

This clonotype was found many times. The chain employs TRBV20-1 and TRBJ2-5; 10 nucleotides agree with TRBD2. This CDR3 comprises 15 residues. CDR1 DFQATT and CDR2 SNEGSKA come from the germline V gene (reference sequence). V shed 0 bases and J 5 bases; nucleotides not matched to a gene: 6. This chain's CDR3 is CSARDFTSGEETQYF. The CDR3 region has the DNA TGCAGTGCTAGAGATTTTACTAGCGGGGAGGAGACCCAGTACTTC.

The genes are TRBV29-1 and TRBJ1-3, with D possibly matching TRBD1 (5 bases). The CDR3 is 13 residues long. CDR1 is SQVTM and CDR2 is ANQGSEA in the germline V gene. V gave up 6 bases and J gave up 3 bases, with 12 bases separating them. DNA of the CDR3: TGCAGCGTGAGTGGGGGATTTGGAAACACCATATATTTT. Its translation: CSVSGGFGNTIYF.

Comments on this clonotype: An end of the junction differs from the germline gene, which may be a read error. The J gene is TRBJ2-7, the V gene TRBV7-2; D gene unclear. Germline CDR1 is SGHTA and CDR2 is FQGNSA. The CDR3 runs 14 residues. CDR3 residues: CASSSEQDLYGQYF. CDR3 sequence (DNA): TGTGCCAGCAGCTCCGAGCAAGACCTCTACGGGCAGTACTTC.

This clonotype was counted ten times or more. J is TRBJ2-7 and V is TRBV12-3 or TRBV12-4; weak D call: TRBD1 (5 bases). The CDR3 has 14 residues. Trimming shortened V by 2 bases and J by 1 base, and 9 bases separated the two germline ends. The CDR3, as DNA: TGTGCCAGCAGTTTATGGGGCGGATCCTACGAGCAGTACTTC. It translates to CASSLWGGSYEQYF.

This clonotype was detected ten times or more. The CDR3 coding sequence is TGCGCCAGCAGTCGGGGGGGTAGGACTAGCGGGACCTACGAGCAGTACTTC. Its protein product is CASSRGGRTSGTYEQYF. The chain has TRBV5-1 and TRBJ2-7; TRBD2 matches at 12 bases. The length of the CDR3 is 17 residues. J was trimmed by 2 bases and V by 5 bases; bases with no gene match: 11. The germline V gene has CDR1 SGHRS and CDR2 YFSETQ.

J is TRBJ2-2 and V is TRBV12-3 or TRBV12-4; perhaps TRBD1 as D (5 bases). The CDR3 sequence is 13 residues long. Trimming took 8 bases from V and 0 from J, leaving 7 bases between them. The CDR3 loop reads CASGHTNTGELFF. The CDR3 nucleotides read TGTGCCAGCGGACATACGAACACCGGGGAGCTGTTTTTT.

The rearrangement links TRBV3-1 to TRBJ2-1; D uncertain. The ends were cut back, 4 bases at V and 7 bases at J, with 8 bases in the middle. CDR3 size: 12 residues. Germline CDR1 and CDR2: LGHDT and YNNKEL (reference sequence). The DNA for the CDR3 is TGTGCCAGCAGCCGCAAGCGAAATGAGCAGTTCTTC. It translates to CASSRKRNEQFF.